Only a few counts were recorded for the clone carrying this T cell receptor (beta chain). Its antigen is not identified. This sample is drawn from a study of beta chain features in type 1 diabetes. The germline V gene encodes CDR1 SGHVS and CDR2 FQNEAQ. The CDR3 has 13 residues. Trimming removed 5 bases from V and 7 bases from J; junction bases left unmatched: 5. Study-level findings and limits: Patients with type 1 diabetes carried fewer insertions and had more deletions at their VDJ junctions. Across all four CD4+ subsets, people with type 1 diabetes showed modestly shorter TCRB CDR3s.

cDNA synthesis used the whole RNA isolate, giving expressed TCRB sequences. The repertoire was sequenced with immunoSEQ multiplex PCR; TCRdb's copy has only in-frame clones and lacks some. Here the sample spans fewer than 300,000 clones, about a tenth being singletons. Per donor, one heparinised blood draw averaged approximately 120 mL. Purity exceeded 98% in all sorted populations. The specimen was naive CD4+ T cells from blood. The chain recombines TRBV7-8 with TRBJ1-2, with 9 bases lining up with TRBD1. This receptor was taken from a man aged 25 to 40 with type 1 diabetes. The CDR3 protein is CASSHRTGVGYTF. The CDR3 nucleotides read TGTGCCAGCAGCCACCGGACAGGGGTTGGCTACACCTTC.